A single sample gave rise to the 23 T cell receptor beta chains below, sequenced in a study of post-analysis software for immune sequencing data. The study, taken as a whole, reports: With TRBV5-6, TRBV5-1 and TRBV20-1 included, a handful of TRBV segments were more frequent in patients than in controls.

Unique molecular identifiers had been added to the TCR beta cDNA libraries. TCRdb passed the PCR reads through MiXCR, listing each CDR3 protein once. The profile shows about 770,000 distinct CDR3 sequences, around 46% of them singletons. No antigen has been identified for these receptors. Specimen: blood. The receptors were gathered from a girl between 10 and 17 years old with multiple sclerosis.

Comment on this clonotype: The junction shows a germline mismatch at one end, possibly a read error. As DNA, the CDR3 is TGTGCCAGCAGTTTACGAGGGGGGGGTTACAACGAGCAGTTCTTC. Amino acid sequence: CASSLRGGGYNEQFF. The chain is built from TRBV12-3 or TRBV12-4 and TRBJ2-1, with D possibly TRBD2 on 7 matching bases. The CDR3 consists of 15 residues.

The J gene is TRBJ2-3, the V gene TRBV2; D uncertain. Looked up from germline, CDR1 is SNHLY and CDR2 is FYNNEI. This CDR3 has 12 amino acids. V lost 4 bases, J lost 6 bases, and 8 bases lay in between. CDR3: CASSGLVDTQYF. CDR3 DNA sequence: TGTGCCAGCAGTGGGTTAGTGGATACGCAGTATTTT.

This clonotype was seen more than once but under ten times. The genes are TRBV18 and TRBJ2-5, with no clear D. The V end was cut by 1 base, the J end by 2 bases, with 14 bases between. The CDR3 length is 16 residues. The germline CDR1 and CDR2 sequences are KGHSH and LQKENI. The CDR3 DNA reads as TGTGCCAGCTCACCACAGGTACAGACCTTTCAAGAGACCCAGTACTTC. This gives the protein CASSPQVQTFQETQYF. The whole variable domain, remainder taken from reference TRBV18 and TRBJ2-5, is NAGVMQNPRHLVRRRGQEARLRCSPMKGHSHVYWYRQLPEEGLKFMVYLQKENIIDESGMPKERFSAEFPKEGPSILRIQQVVRGDSAAYFCASSPQVQTFQETQYFGPGTRLLVL.

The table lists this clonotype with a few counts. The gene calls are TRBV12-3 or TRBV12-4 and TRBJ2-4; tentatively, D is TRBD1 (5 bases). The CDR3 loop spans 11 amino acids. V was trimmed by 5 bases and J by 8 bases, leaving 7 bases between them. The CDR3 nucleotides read TGTGCCAGCAGTATCAGGGACATTCAGTACTTC. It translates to CASSIRDIQYF.

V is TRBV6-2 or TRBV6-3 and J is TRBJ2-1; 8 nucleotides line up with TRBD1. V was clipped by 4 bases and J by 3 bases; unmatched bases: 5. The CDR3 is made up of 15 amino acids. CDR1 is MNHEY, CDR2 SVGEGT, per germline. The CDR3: CASSFTGGRYNEQFF. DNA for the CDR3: TGTGCCAGCAGTTTCACAGGGGGTCGCTACAATGAGCAGTTCTTC.

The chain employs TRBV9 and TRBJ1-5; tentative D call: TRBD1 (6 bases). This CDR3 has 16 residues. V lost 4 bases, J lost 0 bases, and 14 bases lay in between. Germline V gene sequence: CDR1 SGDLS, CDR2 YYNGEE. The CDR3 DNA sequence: TGTGCCAGCAGCCTGCCACAGGGCTATAGCAATCAGCCCCAGCATTTT. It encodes CASSLPQGYSNQPQHF.

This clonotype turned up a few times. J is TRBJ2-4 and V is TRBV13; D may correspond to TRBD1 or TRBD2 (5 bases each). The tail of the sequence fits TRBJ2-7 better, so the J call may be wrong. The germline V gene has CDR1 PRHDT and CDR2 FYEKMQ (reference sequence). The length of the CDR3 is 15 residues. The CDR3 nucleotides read TGTGCCAGCAGCTTAGGTGCCGGGACGTCGGACGAGCAGTACTTC. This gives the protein CASSLGAGTSDEQYF.

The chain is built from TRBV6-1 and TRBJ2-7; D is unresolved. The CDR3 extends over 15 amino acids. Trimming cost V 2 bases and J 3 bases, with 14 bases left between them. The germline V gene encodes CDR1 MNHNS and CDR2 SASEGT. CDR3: CASSESRQSFYEQYF. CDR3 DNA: TGTGCCAGCAGTGAATCTCGGCAGAGCTTCTACGAGCAGTACTTC.

CDR3 residues: CASSITSESSYEQYF. The CDR3 coding sequence is TGTGCCAGCAGCATCACTAGCGAAAGCTCCTACGAGCAGTACTTC. This chain connects TRBV13 to TRBJ2-7; 7 positions match TRBD2. V lost 5 bases and J lost 0; bases outside the gene matches: 7. Germline assignment: CDR1 PRHDT and CDR2 FYEKMQ (reference sequence). This CDR3 has 15 residues.

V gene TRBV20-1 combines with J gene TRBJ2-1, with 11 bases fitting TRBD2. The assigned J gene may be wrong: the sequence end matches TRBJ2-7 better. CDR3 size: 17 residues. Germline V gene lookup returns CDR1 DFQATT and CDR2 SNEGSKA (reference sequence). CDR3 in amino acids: CSARDPLAGGPYNEQYF. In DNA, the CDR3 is TGCAGTGCTAGAGATCCTCTAGCGGGAGGCCCCTACAATGAGCAGTACTTC.

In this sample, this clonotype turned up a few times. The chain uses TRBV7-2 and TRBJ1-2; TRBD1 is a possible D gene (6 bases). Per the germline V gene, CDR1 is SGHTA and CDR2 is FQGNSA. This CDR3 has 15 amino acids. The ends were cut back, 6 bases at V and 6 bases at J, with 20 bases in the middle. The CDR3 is CASRLPPSGADGYTF. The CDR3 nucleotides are TGTGCCAGCAGGTTGCCGCCCTCAGGGGCCGATGGCTACACCTTC.

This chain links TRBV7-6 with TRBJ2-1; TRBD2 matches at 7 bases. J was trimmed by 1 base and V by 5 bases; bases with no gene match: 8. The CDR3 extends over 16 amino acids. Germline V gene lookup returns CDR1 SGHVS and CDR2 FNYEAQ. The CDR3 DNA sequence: TGTGCCAGCAGCCCCGGACTAGGCGGGTCCTACAATGAGCAGTTCTTC. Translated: CASSPGLGGSYNEQFF. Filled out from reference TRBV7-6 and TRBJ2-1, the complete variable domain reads GAGVSQSPRYKVTKRGQDVALRCDPISGHVSLYWYRQALGQGPEFLTYFNYEAQQDKSGLPNDRFSAERPEGSISTLTIQRTEQRDSAMYRCASSPGLGGSYNEQFFGPGTRLTVL.

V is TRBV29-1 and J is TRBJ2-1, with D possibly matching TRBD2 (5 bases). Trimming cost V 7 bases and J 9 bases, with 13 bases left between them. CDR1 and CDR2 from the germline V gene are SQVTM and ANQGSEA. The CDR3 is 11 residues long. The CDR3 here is CSGEGGSEQFF. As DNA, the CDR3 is TGCAGCGGTGAGGGCGGTTCTGAGCAGTTCTTC.

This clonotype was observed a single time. CDR3 DNA sequence: TGTGCCAGCAGAACCTCGGGGCTAGCGTCCTTGTACAATGAGCAGTACTTC. It yields the protein CASRTSGLASLYNEQYF. The chain uses TRBV28 and TRBJ2-7; D is perhaps TRBD2 (6 bases). The V end lost 6 bases, the J end lost 7 bases, and 28 bases lay between the germline ends. Germline CDR1 and CDR2: MDHEN and SYDVKM. The CDR3 totals 17 residues. The full variable domain, rest sourced from reference TRBV28 and TRBJ2-7, is DVKVTQSSRYLVKRTGEKVFLECVQDMDHENMFWYRQDPGLGLRLIYFSYDVKMKEKGDIPEGYSVSREKKERFSLILESASTNQTSMYLCASRTSGLASLYNEQYFGPGTRLTVT.

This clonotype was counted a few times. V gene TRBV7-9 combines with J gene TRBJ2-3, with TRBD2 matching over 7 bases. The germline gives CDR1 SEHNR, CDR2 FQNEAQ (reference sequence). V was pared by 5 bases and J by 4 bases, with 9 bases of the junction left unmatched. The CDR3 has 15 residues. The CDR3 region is CASSRLGDYSDTQYF. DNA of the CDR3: TGTGCCAGCAGCCGCCTCGGGGACTACTCAGATACGCAGTATTTT. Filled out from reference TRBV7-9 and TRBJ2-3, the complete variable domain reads DTGVSQNPRHKITKRGQNVTFRCDPISEHNRLYWYRQTLGQGPEFLTYFQNEAQLEKSRLLSDRFSAERPKGSFSTLEIQRTEQGDSAMYLCASSRLGDYSDTQYFGPGTRLTVL.

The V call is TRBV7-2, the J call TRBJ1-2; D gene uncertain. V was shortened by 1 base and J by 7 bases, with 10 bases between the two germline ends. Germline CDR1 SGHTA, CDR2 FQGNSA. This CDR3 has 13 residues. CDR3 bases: TGTGCCAGCAGCTTAGGCCCAGGCCCTGGCTACACCTTC. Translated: CASSLGPGPGYTF. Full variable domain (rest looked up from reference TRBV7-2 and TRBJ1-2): GAGVSQSPSNKVTEKGKDVELRCDPISGHTALYWYRQSLGQGLEFLIYFQGNSAPDKSGLPSDRFSAERTGGSVSTLTIQRTQQEDSAVYLCASSLGPGPGYTFGSGTRLTVV.

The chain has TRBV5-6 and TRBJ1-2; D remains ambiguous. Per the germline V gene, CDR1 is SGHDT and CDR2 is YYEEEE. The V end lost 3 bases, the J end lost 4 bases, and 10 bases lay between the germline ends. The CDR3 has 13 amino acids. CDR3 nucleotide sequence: TGTGCCAGCAGCTATGACACGAGCTATGGCTACACCTTC. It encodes CASSYDTSYGYTF.

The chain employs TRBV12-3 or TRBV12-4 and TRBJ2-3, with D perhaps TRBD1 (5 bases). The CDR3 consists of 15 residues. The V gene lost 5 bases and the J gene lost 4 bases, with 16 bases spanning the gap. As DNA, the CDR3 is TGTGCCAGCAGTGTAGGCAGACAGAGCGCAGATACGCAGTATTTT. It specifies CASSVGRQSADTQYF.

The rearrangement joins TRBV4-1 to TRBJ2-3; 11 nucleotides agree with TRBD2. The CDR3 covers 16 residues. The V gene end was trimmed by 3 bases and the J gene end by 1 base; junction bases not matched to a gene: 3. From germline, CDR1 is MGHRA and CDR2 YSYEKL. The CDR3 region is CASSHPGLAGTDTQYF. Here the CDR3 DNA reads TGCGCCAGCAGCCACCCGGGACTAGCGGGCACAGATACGCAGTATTTT.

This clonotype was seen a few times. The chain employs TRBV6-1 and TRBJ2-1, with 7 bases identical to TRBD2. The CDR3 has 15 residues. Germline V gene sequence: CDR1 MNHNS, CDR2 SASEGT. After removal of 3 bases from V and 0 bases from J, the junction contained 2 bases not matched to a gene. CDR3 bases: TGTGCCAGCAGTGATCTAGCGGTCTCCTACAATGAGCAGTTCTTC. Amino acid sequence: CASSDLAVSYNEQFF.

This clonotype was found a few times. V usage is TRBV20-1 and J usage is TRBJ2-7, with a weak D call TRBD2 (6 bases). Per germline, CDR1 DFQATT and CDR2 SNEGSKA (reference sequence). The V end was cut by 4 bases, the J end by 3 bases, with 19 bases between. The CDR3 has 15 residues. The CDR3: CSATDHLRGNYEQYF. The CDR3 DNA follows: TGCAGTGCTACAGACCATTTACGGGGGAACTACGAGCAGTACTTC.

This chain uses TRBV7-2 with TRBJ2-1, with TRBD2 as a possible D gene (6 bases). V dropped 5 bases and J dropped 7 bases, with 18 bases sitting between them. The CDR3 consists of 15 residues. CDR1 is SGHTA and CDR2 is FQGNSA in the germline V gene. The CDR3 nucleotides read TGTGCCAGCAGCCGGGACTGGGCCGGAGGGAATGAGCAGTTCTTC. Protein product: CASSRDWAGGNEQFF. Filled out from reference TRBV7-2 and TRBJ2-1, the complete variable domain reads GAGVSQSPSNKVTEKGKDVELRCDPISGHTALYWYRQSLGQGLEFLIYFQGNSAPDKSGLPSDRFSAERTGGSVSTLTIQRTQQEDSAVYLCASSRDWAGGNEQFFGPGTRLTVL.

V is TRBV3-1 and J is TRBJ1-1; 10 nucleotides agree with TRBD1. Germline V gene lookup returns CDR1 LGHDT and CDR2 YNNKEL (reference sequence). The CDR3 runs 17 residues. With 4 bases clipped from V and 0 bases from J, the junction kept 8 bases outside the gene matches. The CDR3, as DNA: TGTGCCAGCAGCCCAGCGGGACAGGGGTTTATGAACACTGAAGCTTTCTTT. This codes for CASSPAGQGFMNTEAFF.